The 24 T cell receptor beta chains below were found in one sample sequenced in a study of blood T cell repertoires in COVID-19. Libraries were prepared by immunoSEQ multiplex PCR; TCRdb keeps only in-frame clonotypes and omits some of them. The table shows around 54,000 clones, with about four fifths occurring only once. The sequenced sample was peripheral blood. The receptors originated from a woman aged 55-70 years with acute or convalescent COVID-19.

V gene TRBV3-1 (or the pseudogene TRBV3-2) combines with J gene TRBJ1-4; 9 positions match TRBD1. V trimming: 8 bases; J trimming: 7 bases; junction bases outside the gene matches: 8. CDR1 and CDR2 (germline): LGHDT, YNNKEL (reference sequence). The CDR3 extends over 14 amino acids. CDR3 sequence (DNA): TGTGCCAGCGGCCGGGACAGGGCAGGTGAAAAACTGTTTTTT. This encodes CASGRDRAGEKLFF.

CDR3 coding DNA: TGTGCCAGCAGTTTGTTAGGGACAGATACTTCCTACGAGCAGTACTTC. It codes for CASSLLGTDTSYEQYF. This chain connects TRBV28 to TRBJ2-7; 7 bases line up with TRBD1. Germline loops: CDR1 MDHEN, CDR2 SYDVKM. This CDR3 region has 16 residues. V dropped 3 bases and J dropped 1; count of bases not matched to a gene: 9.

The CDR3 DNA reads as TGTGCCAGCAGCCCGACTGTTGAGAACACTGAAGCTTTCTTT. It codes for CASSPTVENTEAFF. The chain joins TRBV3-1 (or the pseudogene TRBV3-2) to TRBJ1-1; D ambiguous. V was clipped by 4 bases and J by 1 base, with 10 bases between them. Germline V lookup: CDR1 LGHDT, CDR2 YNNKEL (reference sequence). The length of the CDR3 is 14 residues.

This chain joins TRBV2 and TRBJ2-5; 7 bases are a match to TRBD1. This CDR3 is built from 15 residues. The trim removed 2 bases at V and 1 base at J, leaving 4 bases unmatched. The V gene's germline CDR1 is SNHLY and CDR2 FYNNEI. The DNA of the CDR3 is TGTGCCAGCAGTGAACAGGGACAGTTCCAAGAGACCCAGTACTTC. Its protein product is CASSEQGQFQETQYF.

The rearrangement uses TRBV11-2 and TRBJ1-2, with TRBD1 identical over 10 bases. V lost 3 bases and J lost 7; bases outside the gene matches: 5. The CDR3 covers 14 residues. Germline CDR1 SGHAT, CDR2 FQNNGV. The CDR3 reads CASSLETGGVGYTF. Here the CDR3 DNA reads TGTGCCAGCAGCTTGGAGACAGGGGGCGTTGGCTACACCTTC.

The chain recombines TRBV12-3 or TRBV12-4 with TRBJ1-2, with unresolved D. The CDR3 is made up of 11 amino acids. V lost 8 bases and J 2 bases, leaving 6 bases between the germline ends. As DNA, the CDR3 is TGTGCCAGCGCACAGAACTATGGCTACACCTTC. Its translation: CASAQNYGYTF.

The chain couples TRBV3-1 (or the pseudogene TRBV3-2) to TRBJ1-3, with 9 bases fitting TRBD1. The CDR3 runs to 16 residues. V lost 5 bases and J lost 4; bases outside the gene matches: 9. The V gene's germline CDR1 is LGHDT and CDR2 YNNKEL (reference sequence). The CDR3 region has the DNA TGTGCCAGCAGCTATTCCGGGACAGGGCACGGAAACACCATATATTTT. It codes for CASSYSGTGHGNTIYF.

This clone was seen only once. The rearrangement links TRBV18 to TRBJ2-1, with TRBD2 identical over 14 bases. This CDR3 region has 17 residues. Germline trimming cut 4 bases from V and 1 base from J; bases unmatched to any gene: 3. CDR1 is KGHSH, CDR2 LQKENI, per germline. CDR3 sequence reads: CASSLTSGGGSYNEQFF. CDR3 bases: TGTGCCAGCTCACTGACTAGCGGGGGGGGATCCTACAATGAGCAGTTCTTC.

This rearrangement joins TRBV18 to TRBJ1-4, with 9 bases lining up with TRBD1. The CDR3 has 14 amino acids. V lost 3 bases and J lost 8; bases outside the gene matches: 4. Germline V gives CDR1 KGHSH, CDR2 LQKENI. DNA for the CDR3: TGTGCCAGCTCACCGGGACAGGGAGGCGAAAAACTGTTTTTT. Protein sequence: CASSPGQGGEKLFF.

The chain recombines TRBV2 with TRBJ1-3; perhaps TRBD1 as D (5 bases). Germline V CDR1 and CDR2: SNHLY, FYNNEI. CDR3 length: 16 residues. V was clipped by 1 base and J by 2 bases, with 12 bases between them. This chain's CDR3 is CASSEVRTTAGNTIYF. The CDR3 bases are TGTGCCAGCAGTGAAGTTAGGACAACAGCTGGAAACACCATATATTTT.

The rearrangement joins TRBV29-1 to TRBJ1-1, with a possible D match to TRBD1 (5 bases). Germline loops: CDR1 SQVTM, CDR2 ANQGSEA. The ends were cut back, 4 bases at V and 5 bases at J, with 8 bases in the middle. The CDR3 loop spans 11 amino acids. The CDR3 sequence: CSVVGGTEAFF. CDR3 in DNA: TGCAGCGTTGTTGGGGGGACTGAAGCTTTCTTT.

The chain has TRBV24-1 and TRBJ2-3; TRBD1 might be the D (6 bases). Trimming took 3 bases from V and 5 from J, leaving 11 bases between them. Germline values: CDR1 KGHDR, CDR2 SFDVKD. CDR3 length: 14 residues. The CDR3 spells CATSDHRAGDTQYF. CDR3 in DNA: TGTGCCACCAGTGATCACAGGGCGGGAGATACGCAGTATTTT.

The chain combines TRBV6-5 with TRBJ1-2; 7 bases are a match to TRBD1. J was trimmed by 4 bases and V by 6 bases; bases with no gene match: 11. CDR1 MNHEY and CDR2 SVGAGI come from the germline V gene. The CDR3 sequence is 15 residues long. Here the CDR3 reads CASRKPGTVSYGYTF. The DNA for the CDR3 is TGTGCCAGCAGAAAACCCGGGACAGTCTCCTATGGCTACACCTTC.

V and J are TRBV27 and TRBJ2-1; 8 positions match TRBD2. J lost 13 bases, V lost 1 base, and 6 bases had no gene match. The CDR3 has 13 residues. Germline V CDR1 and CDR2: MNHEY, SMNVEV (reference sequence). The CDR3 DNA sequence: TGTGCCAGCAGTTTATACCCGGGGGGGCCACAGTTCTTC. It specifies CASSLYPGGPQFF.

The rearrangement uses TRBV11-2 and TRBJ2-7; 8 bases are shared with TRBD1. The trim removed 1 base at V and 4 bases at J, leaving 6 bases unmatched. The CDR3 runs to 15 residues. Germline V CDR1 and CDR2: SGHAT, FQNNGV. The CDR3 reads CASSLAGTGPYEQYF. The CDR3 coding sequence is TGTGCCAGCAGCTTAGCAGGGACAGGCCCGTACGAGCAGTACTTC.

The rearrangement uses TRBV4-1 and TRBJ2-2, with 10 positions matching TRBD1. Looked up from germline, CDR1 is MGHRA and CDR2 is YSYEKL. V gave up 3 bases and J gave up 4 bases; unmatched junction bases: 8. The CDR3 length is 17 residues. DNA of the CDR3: TGCGCCAGCAGCCAGGCGGGACAGGGGATTTTCACCGGGGAGCTGTTTTTT. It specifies CASSQAGQGIFTGELFF.

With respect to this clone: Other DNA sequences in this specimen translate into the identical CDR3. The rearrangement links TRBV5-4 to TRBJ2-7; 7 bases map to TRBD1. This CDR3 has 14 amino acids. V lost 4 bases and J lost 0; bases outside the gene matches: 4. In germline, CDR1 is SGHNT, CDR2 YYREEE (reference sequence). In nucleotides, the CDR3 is TGTGCCAGCAGCCCCGGGACAGTCTCCTACGAGCAGTACTTC. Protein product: CASSPGTVSYEQYF.

The CDR3 DNA follows: TGTGCCAGCTCTTGGGGAGCTGGGGCCAACGTCCTGACTTTC. Encoded protein: CASSWGAGANVLTF. This rearrangement joins TRBV28 to TRBJ2-6; D possibly corresponds to TRBD2 (5 bases). CDR1 and CDR2 (germline): MDHEN, SYDVKM. The CDR3 is 14 residues long. With 8 bases removed from V and 2 bases from J, the gap between germline ends came to 10 bases.

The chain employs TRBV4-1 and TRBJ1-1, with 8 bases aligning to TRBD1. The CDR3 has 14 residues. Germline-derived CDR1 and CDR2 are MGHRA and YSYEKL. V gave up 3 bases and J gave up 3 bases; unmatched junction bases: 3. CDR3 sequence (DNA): TGCGCCAGCAGCCATGAGGACAGGGACACTGAAGCTTTCTTT. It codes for CASSHEDRDTEAFF.

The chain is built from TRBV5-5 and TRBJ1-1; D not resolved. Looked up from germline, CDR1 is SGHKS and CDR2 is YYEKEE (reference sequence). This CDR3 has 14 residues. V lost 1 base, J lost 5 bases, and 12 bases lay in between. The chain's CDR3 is CASSLPAGLTEAFF. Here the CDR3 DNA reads TGTGCCAGCAGCTTGCCGGCGGGGTTGACTGAAGCTTTCTTT.

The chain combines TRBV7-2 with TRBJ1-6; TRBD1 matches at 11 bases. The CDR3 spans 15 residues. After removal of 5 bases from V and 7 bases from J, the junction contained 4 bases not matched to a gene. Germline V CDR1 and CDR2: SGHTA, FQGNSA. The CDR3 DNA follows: TGTGCCAGCAGCAGGGACAGGGGGGAGAATTCACCCCTCCACTTT. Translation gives CASSRDRGENSPLHF.

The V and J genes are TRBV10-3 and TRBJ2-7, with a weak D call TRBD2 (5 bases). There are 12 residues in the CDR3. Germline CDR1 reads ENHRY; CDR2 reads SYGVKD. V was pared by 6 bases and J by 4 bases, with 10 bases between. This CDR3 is CAISDTSYEQYF. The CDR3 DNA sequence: TGTGCCATCAGCGATACTAGTTACGAGCAGTACTTC.

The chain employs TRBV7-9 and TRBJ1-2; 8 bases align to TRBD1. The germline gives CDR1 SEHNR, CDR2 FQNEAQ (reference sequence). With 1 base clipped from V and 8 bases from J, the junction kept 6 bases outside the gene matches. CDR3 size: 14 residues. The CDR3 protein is CASSLGQGTRGYTF. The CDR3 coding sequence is TGTGCCAGCAGCTTAGGACAGGGGACGCGGGGCTACACCTTC. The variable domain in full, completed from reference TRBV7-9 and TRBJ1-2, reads DTGVSQNPRHKITKRGQNVTFRCDPISEHNRLYWYRQTLGQGPEFLTYFQNEAQLEKSRLLSDRFSAERPKGSFSTLEIQRTEQGDSAMYLCASSLGQGTRGYTFGSGTRLTVV.

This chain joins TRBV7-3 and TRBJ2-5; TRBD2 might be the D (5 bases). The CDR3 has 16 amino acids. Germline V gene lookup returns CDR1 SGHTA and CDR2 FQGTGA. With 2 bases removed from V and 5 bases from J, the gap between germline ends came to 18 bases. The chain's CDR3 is CASSLASGSVIETQYF. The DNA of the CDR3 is TGTGCCAGCAGCTTAGCTTCGGGGAGCGTTATCGAGACCCAGTACTTC.